These T cell receptor beta chains were read from a single sample in a study of shared clonotypes between healthy human individuals. Method: immunoSEQ multiplex PCR; TCRdb's copy keeps in-frame clones and lacks some. The table records millions of clones, roughly 95% of them present only once. Sequencing was done on a sample of naive CD4+ T cells sorted from blood. These receptors all come from a man aged 18 to 29 in good health. CDR3s include the opening cysteine and the closing phenylalanine or tryptophan.

v_call	j_call	cdr3_aa
TRBV10-3	TRBJ2-7	CAISSRFGAYEQYF
TRBV11-2	TRBJ2-3	CASSLEASGGTDTQYF
TRBV6-1	TRBJ2-7	CASSAWGEQYF
TRBV7-7	TRBJ2-5	CASSRTIQETQYF
TRBV5-1	TRBJ2-1	CAGSGGDKNNEQFF
TRBV7-2	TRBJ2-7	CASSLGLSVQGLYEQYF
TRBV4-3	TRBJ2-3	CASSQVTEGTDTQYF
TRBV4-3	TRBJ2-5	CASSQVIQETQYF
TRBV13	TRBJ1-2	CASSHKPGERVGVLYGYTF
TRBV18	TRBJ2-3	CASSRESDTQYF
TRBV30	TRBJ1-1	CAWNSGRTTEAFF
TRBV6-1	TRBJ1-5	CASSLYGNQPQHF
TRBV15	TRBJ1-3	CATSREGLGGGNTIYF
TRBV6-5	TRBJ2-7	CASSYSQGRNEQYF
TRBV9	TRBJ2-1	CASSVTSGRYNEQFF
TRBV5-6	TRBJ2-7	CASSLESTGRDEQYF
TRBV5-1	TRBJ2-7	CASSSGQGPYEQYF
TRBV28	TRBJ1-5	CASSPVLNQPQHF
TRBV7-9	TRBJ2-3	CASSLDSPATDTQYF
TRBV19	TRBJ1-5	CASSMEGKWGNQPQHF
TRBV5-6	TRBJ2-7	CASSFGAGGGEQYF
TRBV7-3	TRBJ2-5	CASSLNVAGGKETQYF
TRBV30	TRBJ2-3	CAWSRGRADTQYF
TRBV5-1	TRBJ2-3	CASSFRDRGADTQYF
TRBV7-2	TRBJ2-7	CASSSSPSYEQYF
TRBV7-9	TRBJ1-2	CASSRLQVRYGYTF
TRBV25-1	TRBJ1-4	CASSEYGPGVLKLFF
TRBV27	TRBJ1-1	CASSWDGPNTEAFF
TRBV30	TRBJ1-5	CAWSMSYNQPQHF
TRBV7-2	TRBJ2-5	CASSLGPWTVRETQYF
TRBV7-9	TRBJ1-2	CASSSSVVGYTF
TRBV7-9	TRBJ2-7	CASSLVPGGLDEQYF
TRBV6-5	TRBJ1-6	CASSQFGGSNSPLHF
TRBV10-1	TRBJ2-1	CASSDSWDEQFF
TRBV7-9	TRBJ2-1	CASSIAGVPYNEQFF
TRBV13	TRBJ1-2	CASSFAAGPGGYTF
TRBV7-2	TRBJ1-2	CASSQRDSGSYTF
TRBV5-4	TRBJ1-6	CASSRTGENSPLHF
TRBV7-2	TRBJ1-2	CASRGQGPYGYTF
TRBV18	TRBJ2-7	CASSPDRAVYEQYF
TRBV30	TRBJ2-7	CAWGSAGVFYEQYF
TRBV7-9	TRBJ1-1	CASAGPPQNTEAFF
TRBV4-3	TRBJ1-2	CASSQDVRVGGYTF
TRBV5-1	TRBJ1-6	CASSLGGSNSPLHF
TRBV10-3	TRBJ1-5	CAISEVAGSNQPQHF
TRBV5-1	TRBJ2-1	CASSLASGGYNEQFF
TRBV10-3	TRBJ2-3	CAISESNLGSSESDTQYF
TRBV30	TRBJ1-5	CAWSPSKTPNSNQPQHF
TRBV21-1	TRBJ1-2	CASSPRLNRENYGYTF
TRBV6-5	TRBJ2-5	CASSPGLAGSETQYF
TRBV6-5	TRBJ2-7	CASSSGTGLHEQYF